What follows are 28 T cell receptor beta chains derived from one specimen sequenced in a study of Ad26.COV2.S vaccination and SARS-CoV-2 variants. Treatment given: roughly 18 received Ad26.COV2.S at low or high dose, single or two shots; roughly five received placebo; per-sample allocation not given. Samples came from day 63 after the first vaccine or placebo injection. Some clones are missing from TCRdb's copy, which holds only in-frame ones; the method was immunoSEQ multiplex PCR. The repertoire consists of under 600,000 clones, with about 88% occurring once and the leading ten covering approximately 1.7%. Here the sequenced sample was peripheral blood, taken in a trial of Ad26.COV2.S vaccine versus placebo. The source is a person aged 18-60 years who received the Ad26.COV2.S COVID-19 vaccine or a placebo.

This chain joins TRBV5-1 and TRBJ1-1, with D perhaps matching TRBD1 (6 bases). Trimming cost V 5 bases and J 1 base, with 18 bases left between them. There are 16 residues in the CDR3. The germline V gene has CDR1 SGHRS and CDR2 YFSETQ. The CDR3, as DNA: TGCGCCAGCAGGCCAAACCCAGGGGCGTCGAACACTGAAGCTTTCTTT. Its translation is CASRPNPGASNTEAFF. Full variable domain (remainder filled in from reference TRBV5-1 and TRBJ1-1): KAGVTQTPRYLIKTRGQQVTLSCSPISGHRSVSWYQQTPGQGLQFLFEYFSETQRNKGNFPGRFSGRQFSNSRSEMNVSTLELGDSALYLCASRPNPGASNTEAFFGQGTRLTVV.

This clone showed up just once. V is TRBV27 and J is TRBJ1-5; TRBD1 matches at 8 bases. With V trimmed by 3 bases and J by 10 bases, 8 bases remained unmatched. The CDR3 totals 14 residues. CDR1 MNHEY and CDR2 SMNVEV come from the germline V gene (reference sequence). The CDR3 coding sequence is TGTGCCAGCAGTTTGGACAGGGAGGGTCATCCCCAGCATTTT. It yields the protein CASSLDREGHPQHF.

The J gene is TRBJ2-3, the V gene TRBV7-9; D might be TRBD1 or TRBD2, each matching 6 bases. The CDR3 has 17 residues. Germline V gives CDR1 SEHNR, CDR2 FQNEAQ (reference sequence). V dropped 0 bases and J dropped 6 bases, with 19 bases sitting between them. As DNA, the CDR3 is TGTGCCAGCAGCTTAGCCTCGAACTCTAAAGGGGGGGATACGCAGTATTTT. Its protein product is CASSLASNSKGGDTQYF.

The chain has TRBV6-2 or TRBV6-3 and TRBJ2-7; D gene uncertain. The CDR3 runs to 17 residues. V lost 4 bases, J lost 3 bases, and 22 bases lay in between. Germline CDR1 reads MNHEY; CDR2 reads SVGEGT. CDR3 residues: CASSFLTKGLRSYEQYF. The CDR3 bases are TGTGCCAGCAGTTTCCTGACCAAGGGCCTGAGGAGCTACGAGCAGTACTTC.

This clone was detected once. As DNA, the CDR3 is TGTGCCTGGAGCTACGGTTTTGCAACTAATGAAAAACTGTTTTTT. Its translation: CAWSYGFATNEKLFF. This chain uses TRBV30 with TRBJ1-4; D remains unclear. CDR3 size: 15 residues. Trimming removed 3 bases at V and 0 bases at J, with 11 bases between. Germline-derived CDR1 and CDR2 are GTSNPN and SVGIG (reference sequence).

V usage is TRBV7-2 and J usage is TRBJ2-7; D unresolved. CDR1 is SGHTA and CDR2 is FQGNSA in the germline V gene. Trimming removed 3 bases from V and 5 bases from J, with 8 bases in between. The CDR3 loop spans 12 amino acids. CDR3 nucleotides: TGTGCCAGCAGCTTTTATACGGACGAGCAGTACTTC. Protein product: CASSFYTDEQYF.

V usage is TRBV7-9 and J usage is TRBJ2-7, with D maybe TRBD1 (5 bases). The CDR3 runs 15 residues. In germline, CDR1 is SEHNR, CDR2 FQNEAQ (reference sequence). V lost 2 bases and J 5 bases, leaving 16 bases between the germline ends. The CDR3 nucleotides are TGTGCCAGCAGCTTATTGAAGACAGACAGCGACGAGCAGTACTTC. Translated: CASSLLKTDSDEQYF.

V and J are TRBV28 and TRBJ2-3; 8 nucleotides align to TRBD2. Germline V CDR1 and CDR2: MDHEN, SYDVKM. CDR3 length equals 13 residues. V gave up 9 bases and J gave up 7 bases; unmatched junction bases: 9. CDR3 protein: CASNSGKLHTQYF. CDR3 in DNA: TGTGCCAGTAATAGCGGGAAACTTCATACGCAGTATTTT.

The gene calls are TRBV12-3 or TRBV12-4 and TRBJ2-7; 8 bases agree with TRBD1. The CDR3 loop spans 13 amino acids. V shed 6 bases and J 3 bases; nucleotides not matched to a gene: 4. The CDR3, as DNA: TGTGCCAGCAGAGGGACAGGTTACTACGAGCAGTACTTC. Translated: CASRGTGYYEQYF.

This clone was recorded only once. The J gene is TRBJ1-5, the V gene TRBV21-1. TRBV21-1 is a documented pseudogene. This CDR3 comprises 18 residues. The CDR3 spells CASSKVPAARGFGQPQHF. CDR3 coding DNA: TGTGCCAGCAGCAAAGTGCCCGCCGCGAGGGGTTTTGGCCAGCCCCAGCATTTT.

The V gene is TRBV2, the J gene TRBJ1-2, with no clear D. Germline V gene lookup returns CDR1 SNHLY and CDR2 FYNNEI. Trimming took 4 bases from V and 8 from J, leaving 11 bases between them. This CDR3 has 12 residues. In nucleotides, the CDR3 is TGTGCCAGCAGTGGTAACAAGCTCGGCTACACCTTC. Protein: CASSGNKLGYTF.

The rearrangement links TRBV18 to TRBJ1-3; 7 bases align to TRBD1. CDR3 length equals 16 residues. Per germline, CDR1 KGHSH and CDR2 LQKENI. V gave up 1 base and J gave up 5 bases; unmatched junction bases: 8. CDR3 residues: CASSPRLGQTRNTIYF. As DNA, the CDR3 is TGTGCCAGCTCACCACGGTTGGGACAGACGAGAAACACCATATATTTT.

The chain couples TRBV28 to TRBJ1-4; 11 bases line up with TRBD1. Germline V lookup: CDR1 MDHEN, CDR2 SYDVKM. The V and J ends lost 3 bases and 7 bases, in that order; junction bases with no gene match: 4. The CDR3 is made up of 15 amino acids. The CDR3 nucleotides read TGTGCCAGCAGTTTTGGTGGGACAGGGGGTGAAAAACTGTTTTTT. Its translation: CASSFGGTGGEKLFF.

Here the CDR3 reads CASSPGQEKLFF. The CDR3 nucleotides read TGTGCCAGCAGCCCCGGACAGGAAAAACTGTTTTTT. The rearrangement uses TRBV4-2 and TRBJ1-4, with D perhaps TRBD1 (6 bases). Germline assignment: CDR1 LGHNA and CDR2 YNFKEQ. The CDR3 spans 12 residues. V gave up 4 bases and J gave up 8 bases, with 8 bases separating them.

The V gene is TRBV14, the J gene TRBJ2-5; D is unclear. Germline CDR1 and CDR2: SGHDN and FVKESK. The V and J ends lost 0 bases and 11 bases respectively, with 13 bases between them. CDR3 length equals 13 residues. CDR3 DNA: TGTGCCAGCAGCCAAGACCCTCACCGGGCTCAGTACTTC. This translates into CASSQDPHRAQYF.

The genes are TRBV5-1 and TRBJ2-3; D possibly uses TRBD1 or TRBD2 (5 bases each). V was cut by 4 bases and J by 4 bases, with 25 bases left in between. Germline V gene data show CDR1 as SGHRS and CDR2 as YFSETQ. The CDR3 length is 18 residues. The CDR3 bases are TGCGCCAGCAGCGGTAGAATACCGGGACCCAAGTCTCCAGATACGCAGTATTTT. Translated: CASSGRIPGPKSPDTQYF.

This clone showed up just a few times. The CDR3 is CASSRGTGEAYEQYF. CDR3 in DNA: TGCGCCAGCAGCCGAGGGACAGGGGAGGCCTACGAGCAGTACTTC. This sequence joins TRBV5-1 and TRBJ2-7; TRBD1 matches 10 bases. V trimming: 4 bases; J trimming: 2 bases; junction bases outside the gene matches: 6. Per germline, CDR1 SGHRS and CDR2 YFSETQ. CDR3 size: 15 residues.

This sequence joins TRBV5-8 and TRBJ1-1; tentatively, D is TRBD1 (5 bases). Trimming shortened V by 0 bases and J by 4 bases, and 10 bases separated the two germline ends. Germline values: CDR1 SGHTS, CDR2 YDEGEE. The CDR3 is made up of 14 amino acids. The CDR3 sequence is CASSLEKGRTEAFF. For the CDR3, the DNA is TGTGCCAGCAGCTTGGAGAAGGGACGCACTGAAGCTTTCTTT. Using reference TRBV5-8 and TRBJ1-1 for the parts outside the CDR3, the full variable domain is EAGVTQSPTHLIKTRGQQATLRCSPISGHTSVYWYQQALGLGLQFLLWYDEGEERNRGNFPPRFSGRQFPNYSSELNVNALELEDSALYLCASSLEKGRTEAFFGQGTRLTVV.

This clone has a single count. The chain joins TRBV5-1 to TRBJ2-2; TRBD1 aligns across 8 bases. V was pared by 3 bases and J by 4 bases, with 8 bases of the junction left unmatched. Germline CDR1 reads SGHRS; CDR2 reads YFSETQ. The CDR3 covers 16 residues. Written as DNA, the CDR3 is TGCGCCAGCAGCTGGGGCGGACAGGGTGGCACCGGGGAGCTGTTTTTT. Residues: CASSWGGQGGTGELFF.

V and J are TRBV24-1 and TRBJ2-1; 15 nucleotides agree with TRBD2. V trimming: 2 bases; J trimming: 1 base; junction bases outside the gene matches: 2. This CDR3 has 18 amino acids. The germline gives CDR1 KGHDR, CDR2 SFDVKD. The CDR3 bases are TGTGCCACCAGTGATTCCGGGACTAGCGGGAGGTCCTACAATGAGCAGTTCTTC. It is translated as CATSDSGTSGRSYNEQFF.

V is TRBV5-1 and J is TRBJ2-2; D possibly uses TRBD1 or TRBD2 (5 bases each). With 2 bases removed from V and 7 bases from J, the gap between germline ends came to 12 bases. Germline V gene data show CDR1 as SGHRS and CDR2 as YFSETQ. CDR3 length: 14 amino acids. CDR3 sequence (DNA): TGCGCCAGCAGCTTACCGGGACGGAGCGGGGAGCTGTTTTTT. It yields the protein CASSLPGRSGELFF.

The chain employs TRBV9 and TRBJ1-2; D is undetermined. The V gene's germline CDR1 is SGDLS and CDR2 YYNGEE. Trimming shortened V by 1 base and J by 2 bases, and 12 bases separated the two germline ends. The CDR3 spans 15 residues. The CDR3 here is CASSVSGDLNYGYTF. CDR3 sequence (DNA): TGTGCCAGCAGCGTAAGCGGGGATTTGAACTATGGCTACACCTTC.

The chain has TRBV14 and TRBJ2-7, with D possibly matching TRBD2 (6 bases). CDR3 size: 13 residues. From germline, CDR1 is SGHDN and CDR2 FVKESK. The V end lost 4 bases, the J end lost 3 bases, and 10 bases lay between the germline ends. This CDR3 is CASSLWGLYEQYF. The CDR3 DNA reads as TGTGCCAGCAGCCTCTGGGGACTCTACGAGCAGTACTTC.

In this sample, this clone turned up a few times. J is TRBJ2-5 and V is TRBV2; D is possibly TRBD1 or TRBD2 (5 bases each). In germline, CDR1 is SNHLY, CDR2 FYNNEI. V lost 4 bases and J 5 bases, leaving 11 bases between the germline ends. There are 13 residues in the CDR3. CDR3: CASSVEGSETQYF. The CDR3 coding sequence is TGTGCCAGCAGTGTAGAGGGGTCGGAGACCCAGTACTTC.

The rearrangement links TRBV2 to TRBJ1-3, with TRBD1 matching over 7 bases. The V and J ends lost 6 bases and 2 bases, in that order; junction bases with no gene match: 7. The CDR3 totals 15 residues. Germline V gives CDR1 SNHLY, CDR2 FYNNEI. The CDR3 region has the DNA TGTGCCAGCAGCCCCACAGGGGTTCCTGGAAACACCATATATTTT. This encodes CASSPTGVPGNTIYF.

CDR3: CASSQGATGNTIYF. In nucleotides, the CDR3 is TGCGCCAGCAGCCAGGGGGCGACTGGAAACACCATATATTTT. The V and J genes are TRBV5-1 and TRBJ1-3, with TRBD1 matching 8 bases. The trim removed 4 bases at V and 2 bases at J, leaving 2 bases unmatched. CDR1 is SGHRS and CDR2 is YFSETQ in the germline V gene. The CDR3 consists of 14 residues.

This clone was seen only a few times. This chain links TRBV19 with TRBJ1-1; no firm D call. The CDR3 is made up of 12 amino acids. Germline CDR1 is LNHDA and CDR2 is SQIVND (reference sequence). The V gene lost 7 bases and the J gene lost 8 bases, with 14 bases spanning the gap. In DNA form, the CDR3 reads TGTGCCAGTACAACCCGGGCCAGGGAAGCTTTCTTT. It encodes CASTTRAREAFF.

The V and J genes are TRBV10-3 and TRBJ2-7; D is undetermined. V was shortened by 8 bases and J by 7 bases, with 6 bases between the two germline ends. Germline values: CDR1 ENHRY, CDR2 SYGVKD. The CDR3 is 9 amino acids. The CDR3 DNA follows: TGTGCCATCGGAGAGGAGCAGTACTTC. This codes for CAIGEEQYF.